The 13 T cell receptor beta chains given below trace back to one sample, sequenced in a study of T-cell reconstitution after alpha-beta-depleted transplantation in children. Unique molecular identifiers were used in preparing the TCRbeta library. MiXCR was run by TCRdb on the PCR reads, yielding one entry per CDR3 protein. The sample holds 600,000 to 700,000 distinct CDR3 sequences, roughly 17% seen once. The sample in question was PBMCs from the stem cell graft donor, obtained from the stem cell graft. All receptors derive from a human donor who donated a stem cell graft to a child with acute myeloid leukemia.

This clonotype occurred many times. CDR3 region: CSVDNEQFF. The CDR3, as DNA: TGCAGCGTGGATAATGAGCAGTTCTTC. The chain carries TRBV29-1 and TRBJ2-1; unclear D gene. Deletions cut 6 bases from V and 7 bases from J, with 4 bases between. Germline lookup yields CDR1 SQVTM and CDR2 ANQGSEA. CDR3 length: 9 residues.

This clonotype was seen a few times. The rearrangement links TRBV28 to TRBJ2-1, with a tentative D call TRBD1 (6 bases). The V end lost 10 bases, the J end lost 8 bases, and 18 bases lay between the germline ends. CDR3 length: 13 amino acids. Germline lookup yields CDR1 MDHEN and CDR2 SYDVKM. The CDR3 DNA is TGTGCCACCCGGGACAACCCTACCCATGAGCAGTTCTTC. Amino acids: CATRDNPTHEQFF. Full variable domain (rest looked up from reference TRBV28 and TRBJ2-1): DVKVTQSSRYLVKRTGEKVFLECVQDMDHENMFWYRQDPGLGLRLIYFSYDVKMKEKGDIPEGYSVSREKKERFSLILESASTNQTSMYLCATRDNPTHEQFFGPGTRLTVL.

This clonotype was seen ten or more times. The rearrangement uses TRBV11-2 and TRBJ1-1; 7 nucleotides agree with TRBD1. The CDR3 loop spans 14 amino acids. Germline V CDR1 and CDR2: SGHAT, FQNNGV. The ends lost 5 bases at V and 5 bases at J; junction bases unmatched: 8. CDR3 DNA sequence: TGTGCCAGCAGCCAACGACAGGGAAGGACTGAAGCTTTCTTT. Protein product: CASSQRQGRTEAFF. The variable domain in full, completed from reference TRBV11-2 and TRBJ1-1, reads EAGVAQSPRYKIIEKRQSVAFWCNPISGHATLYWYQQILGQGPKLLIQFQNNGVVDDSQLPKDRFSAERLKGVDSTLKIQPAKLEDSAVYLCASSQRQGRTEAFFGQGTRLTVV.

This clonotype was picked up many times. J is TRBJ2-7 and V is TRBV7-2; perhaps TRBD1 as D (6 bases). CDR3 length: 14 amino acids. Germline loops: CDR1 SGHTA, CDR2 FQGNSA. Trimming took off 3 bases at V and 5 bases at J, with 14 bases between the two ends. CDR3: CASSFAGTKNEQYF. The CDR3, as DNA: TGTGCCAGCAGCTTCGCCGGGACAAAGAACGAGCAGTACTTC.

The V gene is TRBV4-2, the J gene TRBJ2-3, with 10 bases aligning to TRBD2. The CDR3 length is 18 residues. Per the germline V gene, CDR1 is LGHNA and CDR2 is YNFKEQ. V shed 4 bases and J 8 bases; nucleotides not matched to a gene: 18. The CDR3 spells CASSPSPSGTSDAGTQYF. The CDR3 bases are TGTGCCAGCAGCCCAAGTCCCTCCGGGACTAGCGACGCCGGTACGCAGTATTTT.

This chain joins TRBV20-1 and TRBJ1-2, with 10 positions matching TRBD1. CDR3 size: 15 residues. Per germline, CDR1 DFQATT and CDR2 SNEGSKA (reference sequence). The V and J ends lost 2 bases and 5 bases, in that order; junction bases with no gene match: 8. CDR3 amino acids: CSARRSGTGAYGYTF. The DNA of the CDR3 is TGCAGTGCTAGACGATCCGGGACAGGGGCTTATGGCTACACCTTC.

This clonotype was seen at least ten times. This chain links TRBV12-3 or TRBV12-4 with TRBJ1-1; D is ambiguous. The V gene lost 4 bases and the J gene lost 8 bases, with 11 bases spanning the gap. This CDR3 spans 12 amino acids. CDR3 region: CASSYVGGEAFF. The CDR3 nucleotides are TGTGCCAGCAGTTACGTGGGAGGGGAAGCTTTCTTT.

This clonotype showed up many times. The chain links TRBV12-3 or TRBV12-4 to TRBJ1-5; 7 positions match TRBD1. Unmatched junction bases numbered 13, after V lost 8 bases and J lost 6 bases. The CDR3 is 15 residues long. The CDR3 protein is CASGSTGPDRQPQHF. Written as DNA, the CDR3 is TGTGCCAGCGGCTCGACAGGGCCTGACCGTCAGCCCCAGCATTTT.

This clonotype has at least ten counts. V gene TRBV12-3 or TRBV12-4 combines with J gene TRBJ2-5; 7 bases map to TRBD1. The CDR3 has 14 residues. With 5 bases clipped from V and 2 bases from J, the junction kept 5 bases outside the gene matches. The CDR3 sequence: CASSPRQGQETQYF. CDR3 DNA: TGTGCCAGCAGTCCTCGACAGGGACAAGAGACCCAGTACTTC.

As for this clonotype: The conserved final phenylalanine or tryptophan is absent from the CDR3, which likely points to a read error. This chain links TRBV20-1 with TRBJ2-2; D might be TRBD1 or TRBD2, each matching 7 bases. This CDR3 spans 17 amino acids. Trimming took off 1 base at V and 2 bases at J, with 17 bases between the two ends. CDR1 is DFQATT and CDR2 is SNEGSKA in the germline V gene (reference sequence). For the CDR3, the DNA is TGCAGTGCTAGAGTTTCGTCAGGGGGGGTCAACACCGGGGAGCTGTTTCTT. It is translated as CSARVSSGGVNTGELFL.

The CDR3 DNA reads as TGTGCCACCAGTGATTTGCGTCAGGGCGGGGAGCTGTTTTTT. Protein sequence: CATSDLRQGGELFF. The V and J genes are TRBV24-1 and TRBJ2-2, with D possibly TRBD1 on 5 matching bases. The germline V gene encodes CDR1 KGHDR and CDR2 SFDVKD. The CDR3 is made up of 14 amino acids. V lost 0 bases to trimming and J lost 7 bases, with 8 bases between them.

This clonotype has a handful of counts. The V gene is TRBV20-1, the J gene TRBJ1-2; D gene ambiguous. Trimming took off 0 bases at V and 4 bases at J, with 21 bases between the two ends. The CDR3 loop spans 17 amino acids. Germline V gene lookup returns CDR1 DFQATT and CDR2 SNEGSKA (reference sequence). The DNA for the CDR3 is TGCAGTGCTAGAGATCGTTTGGTTAGTTCCGCATCCTATGGCTACACCTTC. Its protein product is CSARDRLVSSASYGYTF.

This clonotype was observed at least ten times. V gene TRBV20-1 combines with J gene TRBJ1-1, with a possible D match to TRBD1 (5 bases). V shed 6 bases and J shed 4 bases, with 12 bases lying between them. The CDR3 contains 12 residues. From germline, CDR1 is DFQATT and CDR2 SNEGSKA (reference sequence). In DNA form, the CDR3 reads TGCAGTGCAAGGACACAGAGCACTGAAGCTTTCTTT. Amino acids: CSARTQSTEAFF.